These T cell receptor beta chains were read from a single sample in a study of Graves' ophthalmopathy and Graves' hyperthyroidism. Each CDR3 protein is one row after TCRdb ran MiXCR on the multiplex PCR reads. The sample records 52,000 or so distinct CDR3 sequences, roughly half being singletons. Sequenced material: peripheral blood. The source of these receptors is an adult woman with Graves' ophthalmopathy. Both conserved end residues are trimmed from each CDR3.

v_call	cdr3_aa
TRBV12-3/TRBV12-4	ASSPGGLAGFMGANTGELF
TRBV6-2/TRBV6-3	ASSPRYTSADTQY
TRBV7-9	ASSEGRDTGELF
TRBV20-1	SEGSPESYEQY
TRBV7-9	ASSHTSGNYNEQF
TRBV5-1	ASSLGGDEQF
TRBV7-2	ASSLQGGGEETQY
TRBV25-1	ASSPQSPSSGSYEQF
TRBV4-3	ASSQGHNEQY
TRBV5-1	ASSHGGAYYEQY
TRBV4-3	ASSQGSLYQETQY
TRBV24-1	ATSDSPGLANNEQF
TRBV20-1	SARDTGSKGRSGNTEAF
TRBV27	ASSLQGYGYT
TRBV6-2/TRBV6-3	ASSYGVYQPQH
TRBV2	ASSTGTKHNSPLH
TRBV6-6	ASYSQGPITLYGYT
TRBV5-1	ASRFTGTISYNEQF
TRBV19	ASSIKGNTGYEQY
TRBV19	ASSPDRDNSPLH
TRBV6-2/TRBV6-3	ASSYSKAEETQY
TRBV2	ASSKRTTSGQETQY
TRBV7-4	ASSLAVRVTDTQY
TRBV6-6	ASRSLSGTDTQY
TRBV30	AWSLGQGRQPQH
TRBV9	ASSEEGRSEKAF
TRBV6-2/TRBV6-3	ASSRVTGMGQPQH
TRBV19	ASPGQGAPREAKIHTDTQY
TRBV2	ASSGLADTGELS
TRBV4-3	AGSSSETYEQY
TRBV20-1	SASQGPGDTIY
TRBV28	ASSGRGLAGVEQY
TRBV27	ASRPLDRPFEAF
TRBV6-6	ASRQTSGRSANTGELF
TRBV19	ASSIGRWNTQY
TRBV10-3	AISEDRPNYEQY
TRBV6-5	ASSTGDRGYT
TRBV6-5	ASSPERGEKLF
TRBV4-2	ASSQEDPGMTKNIQY
TRBV20-1	SASERGLLETQY